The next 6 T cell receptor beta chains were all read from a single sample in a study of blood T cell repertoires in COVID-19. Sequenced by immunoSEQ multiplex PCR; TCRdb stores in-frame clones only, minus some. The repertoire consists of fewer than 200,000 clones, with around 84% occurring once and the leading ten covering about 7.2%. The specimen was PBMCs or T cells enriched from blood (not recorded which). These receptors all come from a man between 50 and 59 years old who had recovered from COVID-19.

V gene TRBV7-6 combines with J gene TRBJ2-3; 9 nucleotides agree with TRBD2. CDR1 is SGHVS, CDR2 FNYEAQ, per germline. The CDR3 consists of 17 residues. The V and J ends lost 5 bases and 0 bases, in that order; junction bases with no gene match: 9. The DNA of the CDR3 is TGTGCCAGCAGCGAGGGAACTAGCGGGTTTAGCACAGATACGCAGTATTTT. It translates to CASSEGTSGFSTDTQYF.

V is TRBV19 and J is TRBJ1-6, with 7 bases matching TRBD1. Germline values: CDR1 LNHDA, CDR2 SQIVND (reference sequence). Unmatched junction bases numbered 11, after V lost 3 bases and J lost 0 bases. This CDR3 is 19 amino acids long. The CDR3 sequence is CASSILSGQSFSYNSPLHF. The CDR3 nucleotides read TGTGCCAGTAGTATTCTCTCGGGACAGAGCTTCTCCTATAATTCACCCCTCCACTTT.

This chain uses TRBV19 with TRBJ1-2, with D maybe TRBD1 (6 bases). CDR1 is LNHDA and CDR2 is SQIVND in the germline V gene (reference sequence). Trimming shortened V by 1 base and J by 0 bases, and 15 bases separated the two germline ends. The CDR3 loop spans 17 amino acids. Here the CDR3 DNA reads TGTGCCAGTAGTATAGGAAGAAGGACAGAAGCTAACTATGGCTACACCTTC. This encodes CASSIGRRTEANYGYTF.

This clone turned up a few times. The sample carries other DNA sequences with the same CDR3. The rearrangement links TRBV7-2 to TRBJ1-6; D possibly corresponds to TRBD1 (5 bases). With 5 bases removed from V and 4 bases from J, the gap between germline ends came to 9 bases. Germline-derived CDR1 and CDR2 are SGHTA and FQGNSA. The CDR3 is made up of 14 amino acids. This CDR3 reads CASSPGQYNSPLHF. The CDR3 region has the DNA TGTGCCAGCAGCCCCGGACAATATAATTCACCCCTCCACTTT.

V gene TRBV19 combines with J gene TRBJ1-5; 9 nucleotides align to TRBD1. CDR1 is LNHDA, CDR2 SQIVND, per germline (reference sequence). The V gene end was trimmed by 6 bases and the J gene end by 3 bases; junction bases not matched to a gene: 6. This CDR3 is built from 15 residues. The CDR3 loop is CASSETGGHNQPQHF. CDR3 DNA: TGTGCCAGTAGCGAGACAGGGGGTCACAATCAGCCCCAGCATTTT.

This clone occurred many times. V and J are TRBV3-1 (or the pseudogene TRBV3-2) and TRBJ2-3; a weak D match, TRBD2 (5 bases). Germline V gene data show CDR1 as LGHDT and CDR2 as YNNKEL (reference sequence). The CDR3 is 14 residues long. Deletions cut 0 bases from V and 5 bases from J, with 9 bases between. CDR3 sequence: CASSQDLRGDTQYF. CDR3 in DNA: TGTGCCAGCAGCCAAGATCTTCGGGGAGATACGCAGTATTTT.